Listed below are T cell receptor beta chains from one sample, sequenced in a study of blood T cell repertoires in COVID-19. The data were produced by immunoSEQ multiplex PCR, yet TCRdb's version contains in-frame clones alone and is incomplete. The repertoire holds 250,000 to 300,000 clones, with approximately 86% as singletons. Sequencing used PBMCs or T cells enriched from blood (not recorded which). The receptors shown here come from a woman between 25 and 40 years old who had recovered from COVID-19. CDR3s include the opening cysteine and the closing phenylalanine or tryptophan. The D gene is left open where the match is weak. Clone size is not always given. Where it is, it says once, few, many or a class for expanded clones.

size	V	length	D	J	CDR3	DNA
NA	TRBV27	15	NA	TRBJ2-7	CASSLYGGRADEQYF	TGTGCCAGCAGTTTATACGGGGGGCGGGCTGACGAGCAGTACTTC
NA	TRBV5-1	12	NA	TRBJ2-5	CASSPSQETQYF	TGCGCCAGCAGCCCCAGCCAAGAGACCCAGTACTTC
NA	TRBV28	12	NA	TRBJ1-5	CASRYSNQPQHF	TGTGCCAGCAGGTATAGCAATCAGCCCCAGCATTTT
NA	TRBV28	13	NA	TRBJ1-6	CATESQGDSPLHF	TGTGCCACCGAGTCGCAGGGTGATTCACCCCTCCACTTT
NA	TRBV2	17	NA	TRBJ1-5	CASSGRWGLNSNQPQHF	TGTGCCAGCAGTGGACGTTGGGGGCTGAATAGCAATCAGCCCCAGCATTTT
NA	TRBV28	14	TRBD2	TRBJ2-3	CASSHRAGADTQYF	TGTGCCAGCAGTCATCGAGCGGGAGCAGATACGCAGTATTTT
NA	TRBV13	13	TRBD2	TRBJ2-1	CASSLGGVIEQFF	TGTGCCAGCAGCCTCGGGGGGGTGATTGAGCAGTTCTTC
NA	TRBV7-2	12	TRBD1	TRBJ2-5	CASTDRGQTQYF	TGTGCCAGCACCGACAGGGGACAGACCCAGTACTTC
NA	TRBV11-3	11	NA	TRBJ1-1	CASGISTEAFF	TGTGCCAGCGGTATTAGCACTGAAGCTTTCTTT
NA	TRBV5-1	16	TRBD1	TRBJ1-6	CASSFLRQGFGSPLHF	TGCGCCAGCAGCTTCCTCAGACAGGGGTTTGGTTCACCCCTCCACTTT
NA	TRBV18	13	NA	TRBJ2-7	CASSPLGQYEQYF	TGTGCCAGCTCACCTCTTGGACAGTACGAGCAGTACTTC
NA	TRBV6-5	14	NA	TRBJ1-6	CASSYSNGNSPLHF	TGTGCCAGCAGTTACTCAAACGGTAATTCACCCCTCCACTTT
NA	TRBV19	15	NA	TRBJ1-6	CASSNRPSGSSPLHF	TGTGCCAGTAGTAACCGCCCCTCCGGGAGCTCACCCCTCCACTTT
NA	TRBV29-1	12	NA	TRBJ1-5	CSVSGSNQPQHF	TGCAGCGTATCCGGTAGCAATCAGCCCCAGCATTTT
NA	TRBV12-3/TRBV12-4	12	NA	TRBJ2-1	CASTGRGNEQFF	TGTGCCAGCACCGGTCGGGGGAATGAGCAGTTCTTC
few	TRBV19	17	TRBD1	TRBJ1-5	CASRWGFTGDSNQPQHF	TGTGCCAGTAGATGGGGGTTCACAGGGGATAGCAATCAGCCCCAGCATTTT
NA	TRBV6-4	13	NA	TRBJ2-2	CASSDTSTGELFF	TGTGCCAGCAGTGACACTAGCACCGGGGAGCTGTTTTTT
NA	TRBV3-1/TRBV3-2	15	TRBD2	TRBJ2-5	CASSQTSGAWETQYF	TGTGCCAGCAGCCAGACTAGCGGGGCTTGGGAGACCCAGTACTTC
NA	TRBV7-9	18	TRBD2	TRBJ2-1	CASSSGTSGGAPYNEQFF	TGTGCCAGCAGCTCGGGGACTAGCGGGGGGGCCCCGTACAATGAGCAGTTCTTC
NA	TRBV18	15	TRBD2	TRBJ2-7	CASSPKLAGGYEQYF	TGTGCCAGCTCACCGAAACTAGCGGGAGGCTACGAGCAGTACTTC